Below, one TCR beta chain is given with its context. In this sample, this clone turned up once. The clone's antigen remains unknown. Nothing much larger sits one base from this clone, and base qualities are not available. The germline V gene yields SGHDT for CDR1 and YYEEEE for CDR2. Trimming costs V 0 bases and J 6 bases, and their ends lie 18 bases apart. The cysteine opens and the phenylalanine closes a CDR3 of 17 amino acids. Only CDR3 DNA remains: 51 bases, in frame from the first base. This sample stems from a study of T cell changes during pregnancy in multiple sclerosis (dated by TCRdb to between 2018 and 2020). Concerning the study at large: In women with multiple sclerosis, the researchers looked at how the T cell repertoire shifted as pregnancy progressed.

Receptor libraries were prepared by the immunoSEQ multiplex PCR assay. Sourced from immuneACCESS, this table was stored by TCRdb with only in-frame sequences that have V and J called. A share of the clones is absent; for the studies checked, an unresolved V gene accounts for under half, and the remainder has no known explanation. This sample is represented by tens of thousands of clones; roughly 90% of them were singletons. Jointly, the top ten make up about 8% of the sample. The TCR sequence derives from a female donor with multiple sclerosis, enrolled in a pregnancy study. The sample in question was CD8+ T cells from peripheral blood mononuclear cells, obtained before pregnancy. The chain is assembled from TRBV5-6 and TRBJ2-2, with a weak D call of TRBD1 (6 bases match). The nucleotide sequence reads TGTGCCAGCAGCTTGGGGTCCGGGACACCTGCCTCCGGGGAGCTGTTTTTT. It encodes CASSLGSGTPASGELFF.